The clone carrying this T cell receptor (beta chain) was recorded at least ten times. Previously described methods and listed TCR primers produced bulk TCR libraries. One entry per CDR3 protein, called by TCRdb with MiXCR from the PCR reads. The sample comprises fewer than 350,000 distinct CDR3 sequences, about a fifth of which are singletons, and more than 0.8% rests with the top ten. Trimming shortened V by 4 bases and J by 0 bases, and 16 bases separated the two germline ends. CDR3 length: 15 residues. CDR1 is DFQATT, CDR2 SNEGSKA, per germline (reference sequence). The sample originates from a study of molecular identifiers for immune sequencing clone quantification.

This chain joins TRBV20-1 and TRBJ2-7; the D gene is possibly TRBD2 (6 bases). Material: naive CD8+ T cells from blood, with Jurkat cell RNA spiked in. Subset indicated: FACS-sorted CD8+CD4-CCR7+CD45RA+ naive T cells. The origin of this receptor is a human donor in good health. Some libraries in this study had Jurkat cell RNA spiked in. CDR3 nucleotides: TGCAGTGCTAACAGACTAGAGGCACCCTCCTACGAGCAGTACTTC. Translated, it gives CSANRLEAPSYEQYF.